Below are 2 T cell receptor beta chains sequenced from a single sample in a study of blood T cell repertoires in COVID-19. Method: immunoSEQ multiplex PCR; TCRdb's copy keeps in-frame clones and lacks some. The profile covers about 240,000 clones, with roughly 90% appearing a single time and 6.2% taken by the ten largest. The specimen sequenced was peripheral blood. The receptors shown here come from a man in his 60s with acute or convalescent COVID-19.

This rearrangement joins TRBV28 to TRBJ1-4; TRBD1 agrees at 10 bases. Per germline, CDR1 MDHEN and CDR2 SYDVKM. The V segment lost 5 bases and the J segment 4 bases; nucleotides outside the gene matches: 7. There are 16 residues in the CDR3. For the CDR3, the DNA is TGTGCCAGCAGTCCTCCGGGACAGGGGATTAATGAAAAACTGTTTTTT. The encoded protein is CASSPPGQGINEKLFF.

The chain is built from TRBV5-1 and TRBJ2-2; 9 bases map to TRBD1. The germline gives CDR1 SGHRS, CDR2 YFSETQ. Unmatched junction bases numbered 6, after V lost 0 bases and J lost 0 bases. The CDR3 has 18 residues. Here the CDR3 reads CASSLEGQGYTNTGELFF. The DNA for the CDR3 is TGCGCCAGCAGCTTGGAGGGACAGGGCTACACGAACACCGGGGAGCTGTTTTTT.